One sample yielded the 10 T cell receptor beta chains listed below, sequenced in a study of blood T cells in healthy people across ages (dated by TCRdb to the mid-2010s). Receptor amplification or capture employed 5' RACE. Sequencing instrument: Illumina HiSeq 2500. A second PCR of 7 to 11 cycles was run with a J-beta primer mix and a sample-barcoded 5' primer. Using fastp at Q25 and MiXCR, TCRdb reprocessed the public reads and kept productive beta chains. Rows with a matching CDR3 protein are joined into one entry that keeps the most common DNA and genes. The sample profile shows just under 900,000 distinct CDR3 sequences; more than 25% of them were found once. Around 16% of the sample rests with the top ten. Sequencing was carried out using blood. The receptor set was obtained from a woman of 80 years or more in good health.

The rearrangement links TRBV9 to TRBJ2-2, with 10 bases matching TRBD2. The germline gives CDR1 SGDLS, CDR2 YYNGEE. V lost 4 bases, J lost 6 bases, and 9 bases stayed unmatched. The CDR3 spans 16 residues. The CDR3 bases are TGTGCCAGCAGCCGAGTGAGCGGGGGGGCCCCCGGGGAGCTGTTTTTT. Translated: CASSRVSGGAPGELFF.

In nucleotides, the CDR3 is TGTGCCAGCAGCTTGGGGCCGTCCGCGGCAGATACGCAGTATTTT. It is translated as CASSLGPSAADTQYF. The V and J genes are TRBV7-6 and TRBJ2-3, with a tentative D call TRBD1 (5 bases). CDR1 and CDR2 (germline): SGHVS, FNYEAQ. There are 15 residues in the CDR3. The V end lost 3 bases, the J end lost 4 bases, and 14 bases lay between the germline ends.

Turning to this clonotype: This may come from a read error, since a much larger clone is one base off. The chain joins TRBV7-9 to TRBJ2-1; a possible D gene is TRBD2 (6 bases). TRBJ2-7 explains the end of the DNA better; the J call may be wrong. The germline V gene has CDR1 SEHNR and CDR2 FQNEAQ (reference sequence). There are 17 residues in the CDR3. The CDR3 sequence: CASSITPSGGAYNEQYF. The CDR3 DNA follows: TGTGCCAGCAGCATAACCCCCAGCGGAGGGGCCTACAATGAGCAGTACTTC.

This clonotype was observed at least ten times. The V call is TRBV5-6, the J call TRBJ2-5; a weak D match, TRBD1 (6 bases). Trimming pared 2 bases from V and 1 base from J, leaving 15 bases between. This CDR3 is built from 16 residues. Looked up from germline, CDR1 is SGHDT and CDR2 is YYEEEE. The CDR3 region has the DNA TGTGCCAGCAGCTTTACGGGACATCACACCCAAGAGACCCAGTACTTC. Its protein is CASSFTGHHTQETQYF.

A few counts support this clonotype. This chain joins TRBV12-3 or TRBV12-4 and TRBJ2-3, with 7 bases matching TRBD1. V gave up 4 bases and J gave up 4 bases; unmatched junction bases: 8. The CDR3 has 15 amino acids. The CDR3 DNA sequence: TGTGCCAGCAGTTCTCGGACAGGTAGAGCAGATACGCAGTATTTT. This encodes CASSSRTGRADTQYF.

In its sample, this clonotype was seen many times. The chain couples TRBV29-1 to TRBJ2-7; 7 positions match TRBD2. CDR3 length equals 11 residues. CDR1 is SQVTM, CDR2 ANQGSEA, per germline. V was clipped by 5 bases and J by 6 bases; unmatched bases: 4. CDR3 loop: CSVRGVFEQYF. The CDR3 region has the DNA TGCAGCGTTCGGGGGGTATTCGAGCAGTACTTC.

This clonotype was recorded a few times. The rearrangement joins TRBV24-1 to TRBJ2-1; 9 bases agree with TRBD1. The germline V gene encodes CDR1 KGHDR and CDR2 SFDVKD. V lost 7 bases and J lost 5; bases outside the gene matches: 11. The CDR3 totals 16 residues. The CDR3 is CATSTLRDRVHNEQFF. CDR3 DNA: TGTGCCACCAGCACCCTGAGGGACAGGGTCCACAATGAGCAGTTCTTC.

Concerning this clonotype: A much larger clone differs by one base, so this may be a read error. J is TRBJ2-5 and V is TRBV29-1; D not resolved. Trimming took 8 bases from V and 5 from J, leaving 9 bases between them. The CDR3 contains 10 residues. Germline V lookup: CDR1 SQVTM, CDR2 ANQGSEA. Here the CDR3 reads CSTRTETQYF. CDR3 DNA sequence: TGCAGCACCCGGACGGAGACCCAGTACTTC.

The V call is TRBV10-1, the J call TRBJ1-1; D is undetermined. The CDR3 sequence is 13 residues long. From germline, CDR1 is WNHNN and CDR2 SYGVQD (reference sequence). Trimming pared 0 bases from V and 11 bases from J, leaving 13 bases between. The CDR3 protein is CASSESTTVAAFF. Here the CDR3 DNA reads TGCGCCAGCAGTGAGTCTACCACCGTTGCCGCTTTCTTT.

The V gene is TRBV25-1, the J gene TRBJ2-3; 9 bases map to TRBD2. The length of the CDR3 is 15 residues. Germline-derived CDR1 and CDR2 are MGHDK and SYGVNS. V lost 4 bases, J lost 3 bases, and 5 bases stayed unmatched. CDR3 nucleotides: TGTGCCAGCAGTGCCGCGGGGGGGATGACAGATACGCAGTATTTT. Its protein product is CASSAAGGMTDTQYF.